These 10 T cell receptor beta chains were sequenced from one sample in a study of blood T cell repertoires in COVID-19. Data came from immunoSEQ multiplex PCR; TCRdb stores just in-frame clones and leaves some out. The table lists approximately 70,000 clones, about 88% of them singletons, with about 4.2% in the top ten. Material: peripheral blood. All receptors come from a man in his 70s with active COVID-19.

The chain combines TRBV5-4 with TRBJ2-7; no clear D gene. This CDR3 contains 13 residues. The V and J ends lost 0 bases and 0 bases respectively, with 4 bases between them. CDR1 SGHNT and CDR2 YYREEE come from the germline V gene (reference sequence). The DNA for the CDR3 is TGTGCCAGCAGCTTGGTGAGCTCCTACGAGCAGTACTTC. As protein: CASSLVSSYEQYF. The variable domain in full, completed from reference TRBV5-4 and TRBJ2-7, reads ETGVTQSPTHLIKTRGQQVTLRCSSQSGHNTVSWYQQALGQGPQFIFQYYREEENGRGNFPPRFSGLQFPNYSSELNVNALELDDSALYLCASSLVSSYEQYFGPGTRLTVT.

This rearrangement joins TRBV27 to TRBJ1-2; maybe TRBD1 (5 bases). The V end lost 3 bases, the J end lost 6 bases, and 20 bases lay between the germline ends. The CDR3 loop spans 16 amino acids. Germline values: CDR1 MNHEY, CDR2 SMNVEV (reference sequence). The CDR3 loop is CASSFWSSSGNHGYTF. The CDR3 DNA reads TGTGCCAGCAGTTTTTGGTCCTCTTCAGGGAATCATGGCTACACCTTC.

The rearrangement joins TRBV10-3 to TRBJ2-2; D is undetermined. CDR1 is ENHRY and CDR2 is SYGVKD in the germline V gene. The CDR3 has 14 residues. The V end was cut by 4 bases, the J end by 3 bases, with 9 bases between. CDR3 protein: CAISGDTHTGELFF. The CDR3 nucleotides are TGTGCCATCAGTGGTGACACCCACACCGGGGAGCTGTTTTTT.

The J gene is TRBJ1-2, the V gene TRBV19; 8 nucleotides match TRBD1. V lost 1 base, J lost 7 bases, and 5 bases stayed unmatched. The CDR3 loop spans 14 amino acids. In germline, CDR1 is LNHDA, CDR2 SQIVND (reference sequence). CDR3 sequence reads: CASSIAPQGAGYTF. Written as DNA, the CDR3 is TGTGCCAGTAGTATAGCCCCTCAGGGGGCTGGCTACACCTTC. Drawing the rest from reference TRBV19 and TRBJ1-2, the complete variable domain is DGGITQSPKYLFRKEGQNVTLSCEQNLNHDAMYWYRQDPGQGLRLIYYSQIVNDFQKGDIAEGYSVSREKKESFPLTVTSAQKNPTAFYLCASSIAPQGAGYTFGSGTRLTVV.

J is TRBJ2-5 and V is TRBV30; 13 bases are a match to TRBD2. The CDR3 is 16 amino acids. V was pared by 3 bases and J by 5 bases, with 9 bases of the junction left unmatched. Germline CDR1 is GTSNPN and CDR2 is SVGIG (reference sequence). The CDR3: CAWRTPGLAGLETQYF. The CDR3 DNA follows: TGTGCCTGGAGGACCCCGGGACTAGCGGGGCTGGAGACCCAGTACTTC.

The chain links TRBV3-1 (or the pseudogene TRBV3-2) to TRBJ2-3, with TRBD1 identical over 8 bases. The CDR3 length is 14 residues. V shed 8 bases and J 0 bases; nucleotides not matched to a gene: 4. Looked up from germline, CDR1 is LGHDT and CDR2 is YNNKEL (reference sequence). CDR3 sequence (DNA): TGTGCCAGCGCGGGGACAGGAAGCACAGATACGCAGTATTTT. Protein: CASAGTGSTDTQYF.

V and J are TRBV19 and TRBJ2-7; D is ambiguous. V was clipped by 3 bases and J by 3 bases, with 9 bases between them. The CDR3 loop spans 13 amino acids. CDR1 is LNHDA, CDR2 SQIVND, per germline (reference sequence). Here the CDR3 DNA reads TGTGCCAGTAGTATTGGTCCCAGCTACGAGCAGTACTTC. Encoded protein: CASSIGPSYEQYF.

This clone has a single count. The chain couples TRBV19 to TRBJ2-1, with a possible D match to TRBD2 (6 bases). V lost 3 bases to trimming and J lost 9 bases, with 15 bases between them. The CDR3 runs 14 residues. Germline loops: CDR1 LNHDA, CDR2 SQIVND (reference sequence). The CDR3 loop reads CASSMLRPGGEQFF. Here the CDR3 DNA reads TGTGCCAGTAGTATGTTACGGCCCGGGGGTGAGCAGTTCTTC. The full variable domain, completed using reference TRBV19 and TRBJ2-1, is DGGITQSPKYLFRKEGQNVTLSCEQNLNHDAMYWYRQDPGQGLRLIYYSQIVNDFQKGDIAEGYSVSREKKESFPLTVTSAQKNPTAFYLCASSMLRPGGEQFFGPGTRLTVL.

The count of this clone is one. The chain combines TRBV19 with TRBJ2-1, with 12 bases identical to TRBD2. This CDR3 spans 16 amino acids. Looked up from germline, CDR1 is LNHDA and CDR2 is SQIVND (reference sequence). Germline trimming cut 7 bases from V and 4 bases from J; bases unmatched to any gene: 8. This CDR3 is CASNIGGTSGYNEQFF. In DNA form, the CDR3 reads TGTGCCAGTAACATAGGGGGGACTAGCGGGTACAATGAGCAGTTCTTC. The variable domain in full, with the rest retrieved from reference TRBV19 and TRBJ2-1, is DGGITQSPKYLFRKEGQNVTLSCEQNLNHDAMYWYRQDPGQGLRLIYYSQIVNDFQKGDIAEGYSVSREKKESFPLTVTSAQKNPTAFYLCASNIGGTSGYNEQFFGPGTRLTVL.

The V call is TRBV19, the J call TRBJ1-2; TRBD1 agrees at 7 bases. Trimming took 9 bases from V and 4 from J; bases not matched to a gene: 8. The germline CDR1 and CDR2 sequences are LNHDA and SQIVND (reference sequence). CDR3 length equals 13 residues. CDR3 in amino acids: CASARDSPYGYTF. The CDR3 DNA reads as TGTGCCAGCGCTCGGGACAGCCCCTATGGCTACACCTTC.